This is a list of T cell receptor beta chains from one sample in a study of T cell responses to AZD1222 COVID-19 vaccine. The protocol was immunoSEQ multiplex PCR, while the TCRdb copy is restricted to in-frame clones and leaves out a portion. The sample lists tens of thousands of clones; less than 90% were seen once. The sequencing here drew on peripheral blood, taken on day 0 of AZD1222 vaccination. The receptors were sampled from an adult in good health. Each CDR3 is given with its conserved first and last residue. The order of the fields is clone size, J gene, V gene, D gene, CDR3 DNA, CDR3 protein. A D gene is named only where the DNA matches it firmly. The listing skips clone size in some rows; elsewhere it reads once, few, many or a size class.

clone_size: -; j_call: TRBJ1-1; v_call: TRBV19; d_call: -; cdr3_nt: TGTGCCAGTAGTATTTCAGTTTTAACTGAAGCTTTCTTT; cdr3_aa: CASSISVLTEAFF
clone_size: -; j_call: TRBJ2-1; v_call: TRBV18; d_call: -; cdr3_nt: TGTGCCAGCTCACCTACTAGCTATGAGCAGTTCTTC; cdr3_aa: CASSPTSYEQFF
clone_size: -; j_call: TRBJ2-7; v_call: TRBV12-3/TRBV12-4; d_call: -; cdr3_nt: TGTGCCAGCAGTTTAATGATGGGGGACGAGCAGTACTTC; cdr3_aa: CASSLMMGDEQYF
clone_size: -; j_call: TRBJ2-7; v_call: TRBV28; d_call: -; cdr3_nt: TGTGCCAGCAGTTCGTCTCTATACGAGCAGTACTTC; cdr3_aa: CASSSSLYEQYF
clone_size: -; j_call: TRBJ1-3; v_call: TRBV19; d_call: -; cdr3_nt: TGTGCCAGTACTAGGGGTGGCTCTGGAAACACCATATATTTT; cdr3_aa: CASTRGGSGNTIYF
clone_size: -; j_call: TRBJ1-5; v_call: TRBV2; d_call: -; cdr3_nt: TGTGCCAGCACCGAAGGAACAGTTCCTCGGCCCCAGCATTTT; cdr3_aa: CASTEGTVPRPQHF
clone_size: -; j_call: TRBJ2-1; v_call: TRBV18; d_call: -; cdr3_nt: TGTGCCAGCTCACCTACCGGGCGGTCTGAGCAGTTCTTC; cdr3_aa: CASSPTGRSEQFF
clone_size: -; j_call: TRBJ1-5; v_call: TRBV30; d_call: -; cdr3_nt: TGTGCCTGGAGTGTCCTTAGCAATCAGCCCCAGCATTTT; cdr3_aa: CAWSVLSNQPQHF
clone_size: -; j_call: TRBJ2-7; v_call: TRBV3-1/TRBV3-2; d_call: -; cdr3_nt: TGTGCCAGCAGTATTAGCACCTCCTACGAGCAGTACTTC; cdr3_aa: CASSISTSYEQYF
clone_size: once; j_call: TRBJ1-4; v_call: TRBV6-5; d_call: TRBD1; cdr3_nt: TGTGCCAGCAGTACTCGACAGGGAGGTAATGACAAACTGTTTTTT; cdr3_aa: CASSTRQGGNDKLFF
clone_size: -; j_call: TRBJ1-2; v_call: TRBV15; d_call: -; cdr3_nt: TGTGCCACCAGCAGAGATGTTGGGGGGTCGAACACCTTC; cdr3_aa: CATSRDVGGSNTF
clone_size: few; j_call: TRBJ1-5; v_call: TRBV2; d_call: -; cdr3_nt: TGTGCCAGCAGGCCTGCTAGTCAGCCCCAGCATTTT; cdr3_aa: CASRPASQPQHF
clone_size: -; j_call: TRBJ1-5; v_call: TRBV20-1; d_call: -; cdr3_nt: TGCAGTGCAAGTAGGTCGCGGCAGCCCCAGCATTTT; cdr3_aa: CSASRSRQPQHF
clone_size: -; j_call: TRBJ2-3; v_call: TRBV7-3; d_call: TRBD2; cdr3_nt: TGTGCCAGCAGCTTAAAGCCGGGACTAGCGGGAGTTACGCAGTATTTT; cdr3_aa: CASSLKPGLAGVTQYF